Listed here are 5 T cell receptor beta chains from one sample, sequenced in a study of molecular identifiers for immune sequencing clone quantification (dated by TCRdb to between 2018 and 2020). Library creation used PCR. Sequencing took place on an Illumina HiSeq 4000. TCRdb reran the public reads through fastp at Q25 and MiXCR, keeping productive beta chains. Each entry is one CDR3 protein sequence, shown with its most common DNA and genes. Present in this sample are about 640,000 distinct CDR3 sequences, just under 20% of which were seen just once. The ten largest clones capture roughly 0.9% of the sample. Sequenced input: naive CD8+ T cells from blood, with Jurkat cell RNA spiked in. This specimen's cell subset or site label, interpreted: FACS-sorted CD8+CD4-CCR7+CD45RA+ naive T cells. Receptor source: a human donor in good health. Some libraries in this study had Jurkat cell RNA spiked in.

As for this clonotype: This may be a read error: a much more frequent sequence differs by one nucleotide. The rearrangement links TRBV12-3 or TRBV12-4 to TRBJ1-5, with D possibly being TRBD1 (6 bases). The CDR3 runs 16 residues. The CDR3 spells CASSQTGFGSNRPQHF. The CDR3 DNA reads TGTGCCAGCAGCCAAACAGGGTTTGGTAGCAATCGGCCCCAGCATTTT.

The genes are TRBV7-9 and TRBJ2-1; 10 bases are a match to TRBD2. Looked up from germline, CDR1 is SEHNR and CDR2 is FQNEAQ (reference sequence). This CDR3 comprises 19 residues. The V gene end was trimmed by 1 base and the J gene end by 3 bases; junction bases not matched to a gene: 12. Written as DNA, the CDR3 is TGTGCCAGCAGCTTAGGCGTAGCGGGAGGCCCTTCTATCTACAATGAGCAGTTCTTC. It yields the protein CASSLGVAGGPSIYNEQFF.

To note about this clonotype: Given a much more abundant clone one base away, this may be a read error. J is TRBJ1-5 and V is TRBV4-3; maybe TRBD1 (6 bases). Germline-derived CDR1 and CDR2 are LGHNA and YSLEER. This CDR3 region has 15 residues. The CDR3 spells CASSLLTGSNQLQHF. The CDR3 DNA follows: TGCGCCAGCAGCCTCCTGACAGGTAGCAATCAGCTCCAGCATTTT.

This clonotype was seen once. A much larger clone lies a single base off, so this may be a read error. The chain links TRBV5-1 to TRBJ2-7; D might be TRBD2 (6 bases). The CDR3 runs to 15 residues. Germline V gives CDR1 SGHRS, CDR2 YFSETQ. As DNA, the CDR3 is TGCGCCAGCAGCTTTGGGGCGGGACCGGGCTACGAGCAGTGCTTC. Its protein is CASSFGAGPGYEQCF.

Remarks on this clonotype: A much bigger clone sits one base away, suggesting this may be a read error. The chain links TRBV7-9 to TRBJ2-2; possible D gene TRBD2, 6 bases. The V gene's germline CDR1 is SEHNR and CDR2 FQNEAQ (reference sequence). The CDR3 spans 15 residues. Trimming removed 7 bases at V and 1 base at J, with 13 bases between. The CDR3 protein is CASITTGLNTGELFF. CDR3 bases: TGTGCCAGCATCACCACGGGACTGAACACCGGGGAGCTGTTTTTT.